This T cell receptor beta chain was observed in a study of blood T cell repertoires in COVID-19 (dated by TCRdb to 2018 to 2021). General notes on the study: Samples from collaborators originated in the United States, Italy and Spain and spanned both the acute and convalescent phases of COVID-19. The repertoires were released in a freely available public database intended as a resource for research on the immune response to SARS-CoV-2. The material from the prospective study consisted of cDNA or gDNA derived from T cells, B-cell-depleted T cells, or PBMCs. Sample metadata almost always included a de-identified subject ID, COVID-19 status, age in years and sex. Deeply sampled blood TCRbeta repertoires from subjects exposed to, actively infected with, or recovered from COVID-19 were included in the dataset. The samples were drawn from two sources: the first 160 participants of the ongoing ImmuneRACE study, and some 1,300 subjects contributed by 6 global collaborators. Where available, HLA class I and class II types were obtained from metadata supplied by the sample provider rather than from assay-based typing. Findings and caveats that apply to the study as a whole: Clinical and demographic metadata were provided uncurated, with the amount varying by source and participant.

To note about this clone: Its antigen has not been determined. Base qualities are missing; no much larger clone stands one base away.

Collaborating institutions collected whole blood in K2EDTA tubes following their own protocols. For TCRbeta analysis, collaborators shipped samples as frozen whole blood, isolated PBMCs, or DNA extracted from either of those sample types. The immunoSEQ Assay, a bias-controlled multiplex PCR, was used to amplify TCRbeta CDR3 regions from genomic DNA. Regarding the original processing steps: The number of nucleated cells in each sample was estimated from the amplification of reference gene primers within the assay. To quantify the absolute abundance of each unique TCRbeta CDR3 rearrangement, sequence reads were collapsed and filtered. For each sample, productive Simpson clonality was calculated by taking the square root of Simpson's diversity index across productive rearrangements. TCRdb limited this immuneACCESS table to in-frame rearrangements with V and J called. A share of clones is missing; checked studies link under half to unresolved V genes, and the rest is unexplained. V and J calls and clone size are given by that table; D and trimming were obtained from the DNA. The sample includes about 130,000 clones, with approximately 80% observed a single time. 9.5% to 10% of the sample rests with the top ten.

The cysteine opens and the phenylalanine closes a CDR3 of 17 amino acids. Only the CDR3 DNA is retained, 51 bases long and in frame from the first base. From a lookup of the germline V gene (reference sequence), CDR1 and CDR2 are MNHNY and SVGAGI. Relative to germline, V is missing 5 bases and J is missing 4 bases, with 12 bases of the junction outside any gene match. This clonotype originated in a middle-aged man with active or convalescent COVID-19. The V and J genes are TRBV6-6 and TRBJ2-5, and 11 bases in between align with TRBD2. Sequenced sample: peripheral blood. The CDR3 has the sequence CASSPGLAVGLGETQYF. In nucleotides, the sequence is TGTGCCAGCAGTCCGGGACTAGCGGTTGGTTTAGGAGAGACCCAGTACTTC.